The sample holds a few counts of the clone carrying this T cell receptor (beta chain). This entry belongs to a study of beta chain features in type 1 diabetes. Every single donor gave one heparinised blood draw, and these averaged around 120 mL. CDR3 size: 17 residues. V was shortened by 4 bases and J by 6 bases, with 21 bases between the two germline ends. Germline CDR1 SEHNR, CDR2 FQNEAQ (reference sequence). As every portion of the isolated RNA was reverse transcribed, the sequencing read expressed TCRB transcripts. Assay used: immunoSEQ multiplex PCR; TCRdb lists only in-frame clones, some missing. The table shows roughly 230,000 clones, with around 10% occurring only once.

The sequencing sample was made of naive CD4+ T cells from blood. The clonotype comes from a woman aged 18-29 years in good health. The chain carries TRBV7-9 and TRBJ2-2, with D possibly matching TRBD2 (7 bases). The CDR3 DNA sequence: TGTGCCAGCAGCTCTTTCGGCGGGGGCGGGCATGCCGGGGAGCTGTTTTTT. It yields the protein CASSSFGGGGHAGELFF.